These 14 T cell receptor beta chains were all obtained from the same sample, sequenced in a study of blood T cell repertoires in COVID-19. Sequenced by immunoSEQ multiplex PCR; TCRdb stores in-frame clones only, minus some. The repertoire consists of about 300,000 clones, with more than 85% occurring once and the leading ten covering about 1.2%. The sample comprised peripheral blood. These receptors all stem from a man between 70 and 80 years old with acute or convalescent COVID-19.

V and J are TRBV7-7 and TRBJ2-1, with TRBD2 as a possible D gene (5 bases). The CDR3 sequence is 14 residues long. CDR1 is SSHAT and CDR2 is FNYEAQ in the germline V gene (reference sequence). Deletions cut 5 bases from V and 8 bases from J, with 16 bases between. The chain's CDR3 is CASSPRLGADEQFF. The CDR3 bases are TGTGCCAGCAGCCCTCGACTGGGAGCCGATGAGCAGTTCTTC. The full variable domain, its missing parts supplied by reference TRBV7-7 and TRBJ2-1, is GAGVSQSPRYKVTKRGQDVTLRCDPISSHATLYWYQQALGQGPEFLTYFNYEAQPDKSGLPSDRFSAERPEGSISTLTIQRTEQRDSAMYRCASSPRLGADEQFFGPGTRLTVL.

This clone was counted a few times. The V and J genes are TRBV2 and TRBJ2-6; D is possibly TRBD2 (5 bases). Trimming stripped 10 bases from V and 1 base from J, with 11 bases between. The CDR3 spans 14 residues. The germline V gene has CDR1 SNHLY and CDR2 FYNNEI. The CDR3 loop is CATAVESGANVLTF. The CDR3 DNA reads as TGTGCCACAGCGGTAGAGTCTGGGGCCAACGTCCTGACTTTC.

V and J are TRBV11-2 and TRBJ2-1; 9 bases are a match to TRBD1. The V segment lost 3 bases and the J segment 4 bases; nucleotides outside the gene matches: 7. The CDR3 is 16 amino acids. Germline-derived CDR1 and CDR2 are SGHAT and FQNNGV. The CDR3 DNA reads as TGTGCCAGCAGCTTTTCTTCCGGGACAGGGTACAATGAGCAGTTCTTC. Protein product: CASSFSSGTGYNEQFF.

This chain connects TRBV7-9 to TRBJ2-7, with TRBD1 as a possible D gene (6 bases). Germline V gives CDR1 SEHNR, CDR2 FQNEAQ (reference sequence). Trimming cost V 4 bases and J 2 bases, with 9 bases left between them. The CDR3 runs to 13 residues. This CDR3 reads CASSYGTTYEQYF. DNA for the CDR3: TGTGCCAGCAGCTACGGGACAACCTACGAGCAGTACTTC.

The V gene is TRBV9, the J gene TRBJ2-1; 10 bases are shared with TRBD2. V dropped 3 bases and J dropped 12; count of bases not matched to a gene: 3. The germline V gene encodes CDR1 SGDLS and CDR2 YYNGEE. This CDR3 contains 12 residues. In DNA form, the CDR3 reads TGTGCCAGCAGCGACCCTAGCGGGAGGCAGTTCTTC. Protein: CASSDPSGRQFF.

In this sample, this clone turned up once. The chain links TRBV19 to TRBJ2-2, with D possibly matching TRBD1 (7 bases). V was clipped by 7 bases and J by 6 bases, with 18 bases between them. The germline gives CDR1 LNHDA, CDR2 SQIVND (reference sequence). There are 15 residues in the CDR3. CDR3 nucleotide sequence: TGTGCCAGTAAGGGGGCGGCTAGCGTGCCCGGGGAGCTGTTTTTT. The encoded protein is CASKGAASVPGELFF.

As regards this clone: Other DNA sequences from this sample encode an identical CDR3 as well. The CDR3 DNA follows: TGTGCCAGTAGTATAGGGGACAGGGGTTATGGCTACACCTTC. Its translation: CASSIGDRGYGYTF. This chain links TRBV19 with TRBJ1-2, with TRBD1 matching 10 bases. From germline, CDR1 is LNHDA and CDR2 SQIVND (reference sequence). This CDR3 has 14 residues. Losses at the gene ends were 1 base for V and 5 bases for J; bases not matched to a gene: 1.

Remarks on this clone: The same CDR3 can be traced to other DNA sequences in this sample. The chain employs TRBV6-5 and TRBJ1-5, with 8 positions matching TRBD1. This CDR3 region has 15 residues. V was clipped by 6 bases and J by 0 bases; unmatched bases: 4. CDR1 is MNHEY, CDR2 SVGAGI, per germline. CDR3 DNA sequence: TGTGCCAGCAGCCGACAGGGGAATAGCAATCAGCCCCAGCATTTT. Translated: CASSRQGNSNQPQHF.

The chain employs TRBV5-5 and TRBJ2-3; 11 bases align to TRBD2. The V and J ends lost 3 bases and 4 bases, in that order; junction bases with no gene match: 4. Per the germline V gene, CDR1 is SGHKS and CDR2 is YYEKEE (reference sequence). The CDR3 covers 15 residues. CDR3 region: CASSYSGGASDTQYF. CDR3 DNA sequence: TGTGCCAGCAGCTATAGCGGGGGGGCCTCAGATACGCAGTATTTT.

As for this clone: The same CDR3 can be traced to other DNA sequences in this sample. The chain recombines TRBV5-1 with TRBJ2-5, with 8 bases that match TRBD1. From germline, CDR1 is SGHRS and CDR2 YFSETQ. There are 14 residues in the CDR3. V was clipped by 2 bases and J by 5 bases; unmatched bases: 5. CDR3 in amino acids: CASSFSGGQETQYF. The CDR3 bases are TGCGCCAGCAGCTTCTCAGGGGGCCAGGAGACCCAGTACTTC.

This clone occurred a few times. CDR3 bases: TGTGCCAGCAGCTTGGCACAGGGTAATTCACCCCTCCACTTT. Amino acids: CASSLAQGNSPLHF. The chain couples TRBV5-5 to TRBJ1-6, with D possibly matching TRBD1 (6 bases). Per the germline V gene, CDR1 is SGHKS and CDR2 is YYEKEE (reference sequence). CDR3 length: 14 amino acids. The V end was cut by 0 bases, the J end by 6 bases, with 7 bases between.

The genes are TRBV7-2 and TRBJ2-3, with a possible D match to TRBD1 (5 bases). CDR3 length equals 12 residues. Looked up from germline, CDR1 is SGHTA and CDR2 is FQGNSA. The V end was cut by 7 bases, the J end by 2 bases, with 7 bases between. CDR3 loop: CASKGNTDTQYF. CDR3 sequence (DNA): TGTGCCAGCAAGGGGAACACAGATACGCAGTATTTT. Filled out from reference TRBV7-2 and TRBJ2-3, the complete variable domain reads GAGVSQSPSNKVTEKGKDVELRCDPISGHTALYWYRQSLGQGLEFLIYFQGNSAPDKSGLPSDRFSAERTGGSVSTLTIQRTQQEDSAVYLCASKGNTDTQYFGPGTRLTVL.

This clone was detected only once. This chain's CDR3 is CASSQGLAGVGQYF. The CDR3 DNA reads TGTGCCAGCAGCCAGGGACTAGCGGGAGTCGGACAGTACTTC. This chain uses TRBV6-5 with TRBJ2-7, with 14 bases aligning to TRBD2. There are 14 residues in the CDR3. The trim removed 6 bases at V and 10 bases at J, leaving 8 bases unmatched. CDR1 MNHEY and CDR2 SVGAGI come from the germline V gene.

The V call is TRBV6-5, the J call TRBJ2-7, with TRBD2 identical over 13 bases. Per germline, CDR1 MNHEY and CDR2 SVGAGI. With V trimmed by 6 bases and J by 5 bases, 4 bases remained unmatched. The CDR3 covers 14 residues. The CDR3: CASRVGLAGDEQYF. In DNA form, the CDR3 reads TGTGCCAGCAGAGTAGGACTAGCGGGAGACGAGCAGTACTTC.